Listed here are 21 T cell receptor beta chains from one sample, sequenced in a study of neurological immune-mediated disorders. TCRdb independently ran MiXCR on the 5' RACE reads; one entry per CDR3 protein. The sample holds under 75,000 distinct CDR3 sequences; about 3.4% are singletons and the top ten take approximately 7.1%. Sequenced sample: PBMCs. The receptors originated from a woman in her sixties with multiple sclerosis.

This clonotype was seen at least ten times. This chain connects TRBV7-2 to TRBJ2-1; D is unresolved. Trimming removed 1 base at V and 6 bases at J, with 10 bases between. The length of the CDR3 is 14 residues. Looked up from germline, CDR1 is SGHTA and CDR2 is FQGNSA. In nucleotides, the CDR3 is TGTGCCAGCAGCTTAGTTATTTGGGGCAATGAGCAGTTCTTC. Translating gives CASSLVIWGNEQFF.

This clonotype was seen only a few times. Relative to the germline gene, one junction end is altered; a read error may explain this. This chain links TRBV11-1 with TRBJ2-1, with D unresolved. CDR1 and CDR2 from the germline V gene are SGHAT and FQDESV (reference sequence). The CDR3 consists of 12 residues. This CDR3 is CDSSKSRVEQFF. Written as DNA, the CDR3 is TGTGACAGCAGCAAATCTAGGGTTGAGCAGTTCTTC. Full variable domain (rest looked up from reference TRBV11-1 and TRBJ2-1): EAEVAQSPRYKITEKSQAVAFWCDPISGHATLYWYRQILGQGPELLVQFQDESVVDDSQLPKDRFSAERLKGVDSTLKIQPAELGDSAMYLCDSSKSRVEQFFGPGTRLTVL.

This clonotype was detected many times. J is TRBJ1-5 and V is TRBV20-1; D call uncertain. This CDR3 region has 15 residues. V lost 5 bases to trimming and J lost 1 base, with 15 bases between them. Germline V gene data show CDR1 as DFQATT and CDR2 as SNEGSKA (reference sequence). The CDR3 nucleotides read TGCAGTGCTCGTCGTAGAGGTATGAGCAATCAGCCCCAGCATTTT. Translating it yields CSARRRGMSNQPQHF.

The rearrangement uses TRBV21-1 and TRBJ1-6; the table's D call, TRBD1, was not checked against the DNA. TRBV21-1 is a pseudogene segment. This CDR3 spans 13 amino acids. The CDR3 DNA follows: TGTGCCAGCGGGGGAACAGGGAATTCACCCCTCCACTTT. Translated: CASGGTGNSPLHF.

This clonotype has at least ten counts. V gene TRBV5-1 combines with J gene TRBJ2-3; 7 bases align to TRBD2. The J segment lost 2 bases and the V segment lost 5 bases, leaving 11 bases of the junction unmatched. The CDR3 runs 16 residues. In germline, CDR1 is SGHRS, CDR2 YFSETQ. Here the CDR3 reads CASSGEGAQDTDTQYF. CDR3 in DNA: TGCGCCAGCAGTGGGGAGGGCGCTCAGGACACAGATACGCAGTATTTT.

This clonotype was seen ten or more times. The chain links TRBV6-5 to TRBJ2-7; TRBD1 matches 8 bases. J was trimmed by 2 bases and V by 6 bases; bases with no gene match: 6. CDR3 length: 14 amino acids. Germline lookup yields CDR1 MNHEY and CDR2 SVGAGI. CDR3 in amino acids: CASSQDRDTYEQYF. CDR3 in DNA: TGTGCCAGCAGCCAGGACAGGGATACCTACGAGCAGTACTTC.

This clonotype was detected many times. V usage is TRBV28 and J usage is TRBJ1-1, with 8 bases matching TRBD1. Germline assignment: CDR1 MDHEN and CDR2 SYDVKM. After removal of 6 bases from V and 5 bases from J, the junction contained 5 bases not matched to a gene. CDR3 size: 13 residues. The CDR3 loop reads CASSRWTGTEAFF. CDR3 nucleotides: TGTGCCAGCAGCCGCTGGACAGGGACTGAAGCTTTCTTT.

This clonotype has ten or more counts. The chain combines TRBV5-5 with TRBJ2-7, with D unresolved. Germline CDR1 and CDR2: SGHKS and YYEKEE (reference sequence). V was pared by 3 bases and J by 2 bases, with 6 bases between. The CDR3 loop spans 12 amino acids. CDR3 coding DNA: TGTGCCAGCAGCTCATCTACCTACGAGCAGTACTTC. Its translation: CASSSSTYEQYF.

In its sample, this clonotype was seen many times. The chain has TRBV12-3 or TRBV12-4 and TRBJ2-1; a possible D gene is TRBD2 (6 bases). The V and J ends lost 3 bases and 4 bases respectively, with 16 bases between them. The CDR3 extends over 16 amino acids. CDR3 nucleotide sequence: TGTGCCAGCAGTTTCTACCTTGGGGGGTGGTACAATGAGCAGTTCTTC. It is translated as CASSFYLGGWYNEQFF.

This clonotype was counted many times. The rearrangement links TRBV4-1 to TRBJ1-2, with 8 bases fitting TRBD1. The CDR3 is 15 amino acids. J lost 4 bases, V lost 4 bases, and 8 bases had no gene match. CDR1 is MGHRA and CDR2 is YSYEKL in the germline V gene. DNA of the CDR3: TGCGCCAGCAGCCCATGGACAGGGCAAGGCTATGGCTACACCTTC. Translation gives CASSPWTGQGYGYTF.

This clonotype has ten or more counts. The V call is TRBV2, the J call TRBJ2-3, with D perhaps TRBD2 (6 bases). The V end was cut by 6 bases, the J end by 4 bases, with 23 bases between. This CDR3 is built from 17 residues. In germline, CDR1 is SNHLY, CDR2 FYNNEI. CDR3: CASRQDSSDSRADTQYF. The CDR3 DNA reads TGTGCCAGCAGGCAGGACTCTAGCGACTCCAGGGCAGATACGCAGTATTTT.

This sequence joins TRBV5-6 and TRBJ2-5, with no clear D. Trimming removed 1 base at V and 3 bases at J, with 19 bases between. The CDR3 contains 17 residues. Germline-derived CDR1 and CDR2 are SGHDT and YYEEEE. This chain's CDR3 is CASSLSYSWRPEETQYF. The CDR3 DNA sequence: TGTGCCAGCAGCTTGTCCTACTCTTGGCGGCCAGAAGAGACCCAGTACTTC.

This clonotype has ten or more counts. CDR3 amino acids: CSARDPNRGQENTEAFF. DNA for the CDR3: TGCAGTGCTAGAGATCCTAACCGGGGACAGGAAAACACTGAAGCTTTCTTT. The V call is TRBV20-1, the J call TRBJ1-1; 8 positions agree with TRBD1. Germline V CDR1 and CDR2: DFQATT, SNEGSKA (reference sequence). J lost 2 bases, V lost 0 bases, and 11 bases had no gene match. CDR3 size: 17 residues.

This clonotype was seen repeatedly, ten times or more. The chain has TRBV7-2 and TRBJ1-2, with TRBD1 matching over 8 bases. Germline lookup yields CDR1 SGHTA and CDR2 FQGNSA. The CDR3 contains 15 residues. The junction had 9 bases not matched to a gene; V was cut back by 5 bases and J by 4 bases. The CDR3 coding sequence is TGTGCCAGCAGCCCAGGGACAGGACTACTCTATGGCTACACCTTC. Translating it yields CASSPGTGLLYGYTF.

This clonotype was seen ten or more times. This chain links TRBV5-1 with TRBJ2-5, with TRBD2 identical over 9 bases. The germline V gene has CDR1 SGHRS and CDR2 YFSETQ. With 7 bases clipped from V and 5 bases from J, the junction kept 6 bases outside the gene matches. This CDR3 has 13 amino acids. The CDR3 protein is CASPGTSFETQYF. For the CDR3, the DNA is TGCGCCAGCCCCGGGACTAGCTTTGAGACCCAGTACTTC.

This clonotype was recorded many times. The chain carries TRBV20-1 and TRBJ2-6, with 7 nucleotides matching TRBD1. Germline assignment: CDR1 DFQATT and CDR2 SNEGSKA (reference sequence). The CDR3 is made up of 15 amino acids. Trimming cost V 3 bases and J 4 bases; bases outside gene matches: 6. DNA for the CDR3: TGCAGTGCTAGGACAGGGAGTACGGGGGCCAACGTCCTGACTTTC. It encodes CSARTGSTGANVLTF.

The sample holds many counts of this clonotype. The chain couples TRBV20-1 to TRBJ2-1, with D unresolved. Germline V gene lookup returns CDR1 DFQATT and CDR2 SNEGSKA (reference sequence). V was cut by 0 bases and J by 0 bases, with 6 bases left in between. The CDR3 consists of 14 residues. The CDR3 bases are TGCAGTGCTAGAGACAGCAGCTCCTACAATGAGCAGTTCTTC. It specifies CSARDSSSYNEQFF.

This clonotype was observed at least ten times. The J gene is TRBJ2-1, the V gene TRBV24-1; 7 bases line up with TRBD1. Unmatched junction bases numbered 7, after V lost 3 bases and J lost 3 bases. Germline V gives CDR1 KGHDR, CDR2 SFDVKD. The CDR3 consists of 16 residues. The CDR3 sequence: CATSDPLRGFYNEQFF. CDR3 coding DNA: TGTGCCACCAGTGATCCACTCAGGGGGTTCTACAATGAGCAGTTCTTC.

This clonotype has ten or more counts. J is TRBJ2-7 and V is TRBV20-1; tentatively, D is TRBD1 or TRBD2 (5 bases each). Germline assignment: CDR1 DFQATT and CDR2 SNEGSKA (reference sequence). This CDR3 spans 13 amino acids. V lost 0 bases, J lost 4 bases, and 10 bases lay in between. CDR3 protein: CSAREGVRYEQYF. CDR3 DNA: TGCAGTGCTAGAGAGGGGGTGAGATACGAGCAGTACTTC.

This clonotype was seen many times. The chain combines TRBV24-1 with TRBJ2-3; no firm D call. V gave up 1 base and J gave up 0 bases, with 4 bases separating them. Germline CDR1 reads KGHDR; CDR2 reads SFDVKD. The CDR3 spans 14 residues. DNA of the CDR3: TGTGCCACCAGTGATTTTGCCAGCACAGATACGCAGTATTTT. It codes for CATSDFASTDTQYF.

This clonotype was observed many times. V gene TRBV7-2 combines with J gene TRBJ1-4, with D possibly being TRBD1 (5 bases). Trimming removed 5 bases from V and 7 bases from J, with 20 bases in between. Germline assignment: CDR1 SGHTA and CDR2 FQGNSA. There are 16 residues in the CDR3. The CDR3 sequence is CASSTLGGGIGEKLFF. Here the CDR3 DNA reads TGTGCCAGCAGCACCCTTGGGGGGGGAATTGGTGAAAAACTGTTTTTT.